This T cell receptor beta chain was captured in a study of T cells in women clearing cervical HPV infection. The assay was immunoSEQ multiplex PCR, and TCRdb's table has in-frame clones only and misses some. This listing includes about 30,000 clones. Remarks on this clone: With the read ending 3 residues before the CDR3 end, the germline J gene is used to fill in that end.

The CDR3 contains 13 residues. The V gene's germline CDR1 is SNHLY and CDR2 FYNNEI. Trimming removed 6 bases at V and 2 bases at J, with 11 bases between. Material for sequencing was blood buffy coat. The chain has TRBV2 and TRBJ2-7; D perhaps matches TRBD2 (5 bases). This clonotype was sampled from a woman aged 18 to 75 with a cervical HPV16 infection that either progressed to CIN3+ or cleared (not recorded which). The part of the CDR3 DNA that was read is TGTGCCAGCAGACTGAGCGGCGCCTACGAG. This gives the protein CASRLSGAYE. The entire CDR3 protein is CASRLSGAYEQYF.